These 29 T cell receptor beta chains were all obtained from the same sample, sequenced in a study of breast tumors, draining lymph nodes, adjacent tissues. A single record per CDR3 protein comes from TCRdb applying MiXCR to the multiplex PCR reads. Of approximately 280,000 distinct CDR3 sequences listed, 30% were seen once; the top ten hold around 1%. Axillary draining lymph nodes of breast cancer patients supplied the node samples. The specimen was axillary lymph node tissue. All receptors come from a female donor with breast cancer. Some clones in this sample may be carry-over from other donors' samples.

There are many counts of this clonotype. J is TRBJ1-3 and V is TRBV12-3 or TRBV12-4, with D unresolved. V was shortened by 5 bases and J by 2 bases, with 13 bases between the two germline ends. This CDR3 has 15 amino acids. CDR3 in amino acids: CASSPRREPGNTIYF. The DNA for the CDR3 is TGTGCCAGCAGTCCACGCCGTGAGCCTGGAAACACCATATATTTT.

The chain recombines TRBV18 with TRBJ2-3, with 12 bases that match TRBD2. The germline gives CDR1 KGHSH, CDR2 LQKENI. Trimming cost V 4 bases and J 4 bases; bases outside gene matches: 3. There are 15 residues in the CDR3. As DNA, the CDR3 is TGTGCCAGCTCACGGACTAGCGGGGAGGCAGATACGCAGTATTTT. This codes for CASSRTSGEADTQYF.

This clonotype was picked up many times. CDR3 coding DNA: TGCGCCAGCAGCGTGGGAGGGGTGGGTCCCTACGAGCAGTACTTC. It translates to CASSVGGVGPYEQYF. The rearrangement uses TRBV5-1 and TRBJ2-7; 7 bases fit TRBD2. The CDR3 loop spans 15 amino acids. In germline, CDR1 is SGHRS, CDR2 YFSETQ. J lost 2 bases, V lost 4 bases, and 9 bases had no gene match.

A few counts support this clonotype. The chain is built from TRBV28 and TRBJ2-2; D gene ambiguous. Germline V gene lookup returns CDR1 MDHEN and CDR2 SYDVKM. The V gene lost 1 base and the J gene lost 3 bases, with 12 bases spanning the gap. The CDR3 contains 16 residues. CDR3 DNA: TGTGCCAGCAGTTTATTTGGTCCAGCAGACACCGGGGAGCTGTTTTTT. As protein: CASSLFGPADTGELFF.

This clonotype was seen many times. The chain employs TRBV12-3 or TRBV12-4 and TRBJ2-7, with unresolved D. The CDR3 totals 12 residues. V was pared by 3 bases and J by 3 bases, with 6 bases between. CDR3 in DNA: TGTGCCAGCAGTTTCGAAAGCTACGAGCAGTACTTC. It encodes CASSFESYEQYF.

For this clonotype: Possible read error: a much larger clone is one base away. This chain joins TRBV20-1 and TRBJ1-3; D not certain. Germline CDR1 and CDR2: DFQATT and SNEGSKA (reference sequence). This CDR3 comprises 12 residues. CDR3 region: CSARPTGNTTYF. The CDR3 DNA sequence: TGCAGTGCTCGCCCCACCGGAAACACCACATATTTT.

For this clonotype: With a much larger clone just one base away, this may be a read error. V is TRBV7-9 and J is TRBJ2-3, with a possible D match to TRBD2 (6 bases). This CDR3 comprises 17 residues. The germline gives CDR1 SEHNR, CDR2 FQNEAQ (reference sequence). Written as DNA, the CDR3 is TGTGCCAGCAGCTTAGTGCTGGCGGGGTCATTGCCAGATCCGCAGTATTTT. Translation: CASSLVLAGSLPDPQYF.

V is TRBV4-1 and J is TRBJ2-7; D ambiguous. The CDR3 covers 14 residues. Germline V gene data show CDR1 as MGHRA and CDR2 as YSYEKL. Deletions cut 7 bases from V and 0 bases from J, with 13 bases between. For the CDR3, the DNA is TGCGCCAGCAACACACTATTCAGCTCCTACGAGCAGTACTTC. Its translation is CASNTLFSSYEQYF.

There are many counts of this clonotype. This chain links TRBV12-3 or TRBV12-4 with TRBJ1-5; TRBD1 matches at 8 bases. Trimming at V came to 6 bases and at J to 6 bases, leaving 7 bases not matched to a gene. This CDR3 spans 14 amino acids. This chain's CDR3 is CASRKQGDFQPQHF. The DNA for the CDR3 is TGTGCCAGCAGGAAACAGGGGGACTTTCAGCCCCAGCATTTT.

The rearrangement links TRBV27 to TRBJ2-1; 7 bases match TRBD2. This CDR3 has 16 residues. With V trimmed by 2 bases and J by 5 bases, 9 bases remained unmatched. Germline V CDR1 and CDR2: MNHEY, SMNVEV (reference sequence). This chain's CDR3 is CASSLTASGYDNEQFF. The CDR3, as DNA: TGTGCCAGCAGTTTAACGGCTAGCGGATACGACAATGAGCAGTTCTTC.

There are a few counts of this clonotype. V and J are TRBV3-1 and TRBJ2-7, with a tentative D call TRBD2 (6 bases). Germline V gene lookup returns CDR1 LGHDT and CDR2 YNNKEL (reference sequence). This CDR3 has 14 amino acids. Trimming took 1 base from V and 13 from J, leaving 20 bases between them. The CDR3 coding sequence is TGTGCCAGCAGCCAAGGGATAACGCGGGAAGTAACATACTTC. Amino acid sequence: CASSQGITREVTYF.

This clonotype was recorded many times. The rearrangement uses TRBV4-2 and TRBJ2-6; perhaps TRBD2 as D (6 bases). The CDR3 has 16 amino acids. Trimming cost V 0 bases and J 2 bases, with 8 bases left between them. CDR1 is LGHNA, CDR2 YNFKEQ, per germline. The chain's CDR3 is CASSQDVAAGANVLTF. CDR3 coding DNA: TGTGCCAGCAGCCAAGATGTAGCGGCTGGGGCCAACGTCCTGACTTTC.

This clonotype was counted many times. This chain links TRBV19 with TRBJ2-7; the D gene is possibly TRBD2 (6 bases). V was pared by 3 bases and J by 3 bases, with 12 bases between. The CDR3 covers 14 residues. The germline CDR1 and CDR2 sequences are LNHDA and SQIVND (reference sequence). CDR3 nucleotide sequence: TGTGCCAGTAGTATCGGAGGGAATTTCTACGAGCAGTACTTC. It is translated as CASSIGGNFYEQYF.

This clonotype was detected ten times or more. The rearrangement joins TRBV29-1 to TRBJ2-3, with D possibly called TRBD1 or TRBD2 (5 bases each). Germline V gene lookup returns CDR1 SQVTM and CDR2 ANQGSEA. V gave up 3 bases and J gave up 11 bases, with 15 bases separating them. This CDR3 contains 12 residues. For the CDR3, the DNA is TGCAGCGTTGACGCTGACAGCGGAGGGCAGTATTTT. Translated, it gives CSVDADSGGQYF.

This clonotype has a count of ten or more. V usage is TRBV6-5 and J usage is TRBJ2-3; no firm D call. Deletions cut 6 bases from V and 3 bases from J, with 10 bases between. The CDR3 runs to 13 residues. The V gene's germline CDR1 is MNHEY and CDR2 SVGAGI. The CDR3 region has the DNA TGTGCCAGCAGCGGAGCTGGAACAGATACGCAGTATTTT. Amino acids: CASSGAGTDTQYF.

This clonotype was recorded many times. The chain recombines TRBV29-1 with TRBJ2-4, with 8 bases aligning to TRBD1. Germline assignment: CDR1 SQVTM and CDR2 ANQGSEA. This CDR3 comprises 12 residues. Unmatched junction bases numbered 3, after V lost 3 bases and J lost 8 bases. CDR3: CSVEPTGDIQYF. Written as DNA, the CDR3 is TGCAGCGTTGAGCCGACAGGGGACATTCAGTACTTC.

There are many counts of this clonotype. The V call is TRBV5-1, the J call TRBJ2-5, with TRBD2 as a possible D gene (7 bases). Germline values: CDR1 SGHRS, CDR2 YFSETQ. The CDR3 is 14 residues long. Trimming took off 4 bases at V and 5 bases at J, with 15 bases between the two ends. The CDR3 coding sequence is TGCGCCAGCAGCGCCATCAGGGGAGGGGAGACCCAGTACTTC. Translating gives CASSAIRGGETQYF.

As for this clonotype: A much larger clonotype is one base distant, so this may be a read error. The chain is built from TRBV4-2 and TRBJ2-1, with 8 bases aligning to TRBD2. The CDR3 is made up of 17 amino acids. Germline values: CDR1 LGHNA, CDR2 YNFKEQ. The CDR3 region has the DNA TGTGCCGGCAGCCAAGATGGAGGCGGGAGGCGGGCTGAAGAGCAGTTCTTC. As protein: CAGSQDGGGRRAEEQFF.

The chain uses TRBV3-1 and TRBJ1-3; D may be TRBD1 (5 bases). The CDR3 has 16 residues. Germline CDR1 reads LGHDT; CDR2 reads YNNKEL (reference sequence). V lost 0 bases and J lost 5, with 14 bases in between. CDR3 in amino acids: CASSQDQGGTRNTIYF. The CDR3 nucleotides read TGTGCCAGCAGCCAAGATCAAGGCGGGACTAGAAACACCATATATTTT. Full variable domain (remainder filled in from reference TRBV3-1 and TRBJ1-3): DTAVSQTPKYLVTQMGNDKSIKCEQNLGHDTMYWYKQDSKKFLKIMFSYNNKELIINETVPNRFSPKSPDKAHLNLHINSLELGDSAVYFCASSQDQGGTRNTIYFGEGSWLTVV.

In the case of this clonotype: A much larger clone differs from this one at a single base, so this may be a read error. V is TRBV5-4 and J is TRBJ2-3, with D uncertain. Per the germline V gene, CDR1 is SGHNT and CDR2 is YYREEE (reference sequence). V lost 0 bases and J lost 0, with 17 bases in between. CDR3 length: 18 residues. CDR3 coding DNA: TGTGCCAGCAGCTTGGGGCTTCCGCGGATCACTAGCACAGATACGCAGTATTTT. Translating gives CASSLGLPRITSTDTQYF.

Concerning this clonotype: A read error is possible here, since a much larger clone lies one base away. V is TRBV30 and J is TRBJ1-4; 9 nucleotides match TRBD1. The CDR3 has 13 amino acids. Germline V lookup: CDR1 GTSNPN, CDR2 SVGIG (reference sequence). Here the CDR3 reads CAWSITGGERLFF. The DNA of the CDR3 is TGTGCCTGGAGTATAACAGGGGGCGAAAGACTGTTTTTT.

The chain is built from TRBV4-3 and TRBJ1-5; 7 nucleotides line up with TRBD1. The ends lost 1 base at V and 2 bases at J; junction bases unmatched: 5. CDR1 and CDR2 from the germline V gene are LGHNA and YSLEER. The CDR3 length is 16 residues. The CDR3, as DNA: TGCGCCAGCAGCCAAGGGGCAGGGGGAGGCAATCAGCCCCAGCATTTT. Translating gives CASSQGAGGGNQPQHF.

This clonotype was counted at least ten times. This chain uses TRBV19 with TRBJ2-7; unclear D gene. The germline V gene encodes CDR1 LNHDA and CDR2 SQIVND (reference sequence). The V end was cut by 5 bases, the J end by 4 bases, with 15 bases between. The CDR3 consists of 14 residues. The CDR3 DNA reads TGTGCCAGTAGTTTCCGGACGGAATATTACGAGCAGTACTTC. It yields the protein CASSFRTEYYEQYF.

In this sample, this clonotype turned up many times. The CDR3, as DNA: TGTGCCAGCAGAACTAGCGCCTCGAGCACAGATACGCAGTATTTT. Encoded protein: CASRTSASSTDTQYF. This rearrangement joins TRBV6-6 to TRBJ2-3; 7 bases line up with TRBD2. The germline gives CDR1 MNHNY, CDR2 SVGAGI (reference sequence). Unmatched junction bases numbered 6, after V lost 6 bases and J lost 0 bases. The CDR3 is made up of 15 amino acids.

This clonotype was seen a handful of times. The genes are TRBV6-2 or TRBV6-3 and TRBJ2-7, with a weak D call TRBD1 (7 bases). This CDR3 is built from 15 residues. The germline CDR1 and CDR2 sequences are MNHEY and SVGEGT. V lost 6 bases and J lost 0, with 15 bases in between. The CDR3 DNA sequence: TGTGCCAGCAGCTCAGGGGGGTACCTCTCCTACGAGCAGTACTTC. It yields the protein CASSSGGYLSYEQYF.

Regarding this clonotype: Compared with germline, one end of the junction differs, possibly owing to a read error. As DNA, the CDR3 is TGTGCCAGCAGCACCCGGTACAGGGGGACAGATACGCAGTACTTT. Protein product: CASSTRYRGTDTQYF. The V call is TRBV7-2, the J call TRBJ2-3; 8 positions agree with TRBD1. Germline CDR1 SGHTA, CDR2 FQGNSA. The CDR3 has 15 residues.

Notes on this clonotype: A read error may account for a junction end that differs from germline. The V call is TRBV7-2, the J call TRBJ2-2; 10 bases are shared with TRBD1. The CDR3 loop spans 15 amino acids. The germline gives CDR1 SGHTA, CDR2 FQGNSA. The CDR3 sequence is CASSAGTGVVGELLF. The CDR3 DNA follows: TGTGCCAGCAGCGCCGGGACAGGGGTCGTCGGGGAGCTGCTTTTT.

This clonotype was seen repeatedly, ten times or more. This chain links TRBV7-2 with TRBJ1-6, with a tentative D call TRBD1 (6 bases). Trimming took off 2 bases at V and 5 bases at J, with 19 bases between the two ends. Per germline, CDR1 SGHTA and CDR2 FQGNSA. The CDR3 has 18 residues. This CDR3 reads CASSLPRLRGVNNSPLHF. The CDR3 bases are TGTGCCAGCAGCTTACCCCGGCTCAGGGGTGTGAATAATTCACCCCTCCACTTT.

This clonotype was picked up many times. This CDR3 is CSARPGLAGGLYNEQFF. In nucleotides, the CDR3 is TGCAGTGCTAGACCGGGACTAGCGGGAGGGTTGTACAATGAGCAGTTCTTC. The V gene is TRBV20-1, the J gene TRBJ2-1; 16 bases align to TRBD2. Germline V CDR1 and CDR2: DFQATT, SNEGSKA (reference sequence). V dropped 2 bases and J dropped 4; count of bases not matched to a gene: 5. This CDR3 comprises 17 residues.